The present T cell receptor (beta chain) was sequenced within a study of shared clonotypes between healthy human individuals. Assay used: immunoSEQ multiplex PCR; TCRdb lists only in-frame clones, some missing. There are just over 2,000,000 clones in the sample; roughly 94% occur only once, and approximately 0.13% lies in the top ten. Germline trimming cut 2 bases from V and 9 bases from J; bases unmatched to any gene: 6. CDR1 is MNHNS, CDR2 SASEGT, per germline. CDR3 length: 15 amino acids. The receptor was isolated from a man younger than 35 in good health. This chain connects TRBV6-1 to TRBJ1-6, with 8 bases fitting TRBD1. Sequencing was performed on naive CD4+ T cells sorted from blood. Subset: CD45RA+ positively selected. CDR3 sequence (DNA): TGTGCCAGCAGTGAAACAGGGGGTCGAACTTCACCCCTCCACTTT. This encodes CASSETGGRTSPLHF.